The clone carrying this TCR beta chain was seen a few times. Antigen specificity is unknown. This sample stems from a study of blood T cells in healthy people across ages. In terms of origin and age, donors were healthy Caucasian individuals from Russia aged about 6 to 90. Each donor had around 9.2 milliliters of peripheral blood drawn. Sample-barcoded 5' priming and a J-beta primer mix drove a second PCR of roughly 6 to 12 cycles. TCRdb re-derived calls from the 5' RACE reads in MiXCR, one entry per CDR3 protein. This sample has around 1,900,000 distinct CDR3 sequences, with roughly two fifths found just once. The CDR3 runs to 14 residues. Per germline, CDR1 MNHEY and CDR2 SVGEGT. Deletions cut 6 bases from V and 4 bases from J, with 15 bases between. Study-level results: Changes seen in expanded clonotypes were possibly confounded by donor CMV status left unknown. Aged donors had fewer naive CD4+ cells and lower diversity than long-lived donors.

The genes are TRBV6-2 or TRBV6-3 and TRBJ1-1; possibly TRBD1 for D (6 bases). The sample taken for sequencing was blood. The sequence was obtained from a human donor in good health. This CDR3 reads CASRKGGSGTEAFF. For the CDR3, the DNA is TGTGCCAGCAGAAAGGGGGGTTCGGGCACTGAAGCTTTCTTT.